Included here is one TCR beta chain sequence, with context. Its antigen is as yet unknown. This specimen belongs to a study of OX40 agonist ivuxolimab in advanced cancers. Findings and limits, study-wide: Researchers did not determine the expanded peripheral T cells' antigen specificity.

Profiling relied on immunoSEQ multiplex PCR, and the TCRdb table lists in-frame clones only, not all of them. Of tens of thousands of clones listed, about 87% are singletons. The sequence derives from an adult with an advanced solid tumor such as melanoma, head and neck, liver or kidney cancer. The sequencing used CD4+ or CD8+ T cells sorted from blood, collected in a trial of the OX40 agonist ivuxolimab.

CDR3 in amino acids: CASSVKTEAFF. DNA for the CDR3: TGTGCCAGCAGCGTCAAGACTGAAGCTTTCTTT. This chain uses TRBV2 with TRBJ1-1; D remains unclear. The CDR3 sequence is 11 residues long. V lost 6 bases to trimming and J lost 5 bases, with 7 bases between them. Germline V CDR1 and CDR2: SNHLY, FYNNEI.